This T cell receptor beta chain was identified during a study of cytomegalovirus exposure and HLA in healthy donors. A multiplex PCR was run with 60 Vbeta primers and 13 Jbeta primers. Data came from immunoSEQ multiplex PCR; TCRdb stores just in-frame clones and leaves some out. The sample table sets out about 170,000 clones. Germline CDR1 and CDR2: SEHNR and FQNEAQ (reference sequence). The CDR3 contains 15 residues. Germline trimming cut 5 bases from V and 4 bases from J; bases unmatched to any gene: 5. The TCR originated in a woman aged 18-29 years in good health and CMV-seropositive. This sequence joins TRBV7-9 and TRBJ2-1; TRBD1 agrees at 10 bases. Sequencing input: PBMCs. In nucleotides, the CDR3 is TGTGCCAGCAGCCGACCGGGACAGGGGTACAATGAGCAGTTCTTC. This encodes CASSRPGQGYNEQFF.